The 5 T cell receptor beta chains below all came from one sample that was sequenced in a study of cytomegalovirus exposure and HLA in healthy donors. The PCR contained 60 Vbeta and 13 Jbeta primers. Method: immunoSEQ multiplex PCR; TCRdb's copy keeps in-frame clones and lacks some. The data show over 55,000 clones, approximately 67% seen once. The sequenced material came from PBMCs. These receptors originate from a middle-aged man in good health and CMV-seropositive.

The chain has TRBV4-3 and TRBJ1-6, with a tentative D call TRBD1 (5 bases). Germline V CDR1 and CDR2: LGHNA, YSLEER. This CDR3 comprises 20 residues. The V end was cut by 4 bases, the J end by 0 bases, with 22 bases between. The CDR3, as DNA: TGCGCCAGCAGCCCTACCTGGGCTCCCGGGGGTAGCTCCTATAATTCACCCCTCCACTTT. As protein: CASSPTWAPGGSSYNSPLHF.

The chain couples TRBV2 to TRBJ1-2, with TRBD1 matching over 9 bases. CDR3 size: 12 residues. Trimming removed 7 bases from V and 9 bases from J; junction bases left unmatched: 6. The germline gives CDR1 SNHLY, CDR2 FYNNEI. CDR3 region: CASIVDRGRYTF. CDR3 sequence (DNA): TGTGCCAGCATAGTGGACAGGGGTCGCTACACCTTC.

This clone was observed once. CDR3 region: CASSIRVEQPQHF. CDR3 nucleotides: TGTGCCAGTAGTATCAGGGTCGAACAGCCCCAGCATTTT. The chain employs TRBV19 and TRBJ1-5, with D maybe TRBD1 (5 bases). V was pared by 3 bases and J by 7 bases, with 10 bases between. From germline, CDR1 is LNHDA and CDR2 SQIVND (reference sequence). This CDR3 is built from 13 residues. Looking up the rest from reference TRBV19 and TRBJ1-5 gives the full variable domain: DGGITQSPKYLFRKEGQNVTLSCEQNLNHDAMYWYRQDPGQGLRLIYYSQIVNDFQKGDIAEGYSVSREKKESFPLTVTSAQKNPTAFYLCASSIRVEQPQHFGDGTRLSIL.

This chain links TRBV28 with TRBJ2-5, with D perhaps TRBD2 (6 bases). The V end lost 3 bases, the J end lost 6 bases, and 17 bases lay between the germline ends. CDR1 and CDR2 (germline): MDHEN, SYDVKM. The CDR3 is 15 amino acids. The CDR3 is CASSLGGAAVKTQYF. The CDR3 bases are TGTGCCAGCAGTTTGGGCGGGGCGGCTGTAAAGACCCAGTACTTC. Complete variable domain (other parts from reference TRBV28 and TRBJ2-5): DVKVTQSSRYLVKRTGEKVFLECVQDMDHENMFWYRQDPGLGLRLIYFSYDVKMKEKGDIPEGYSVSREKKERFSLILESASTNQTSMYLCASSLGGAAVKTQYFGPGTRLLVL.

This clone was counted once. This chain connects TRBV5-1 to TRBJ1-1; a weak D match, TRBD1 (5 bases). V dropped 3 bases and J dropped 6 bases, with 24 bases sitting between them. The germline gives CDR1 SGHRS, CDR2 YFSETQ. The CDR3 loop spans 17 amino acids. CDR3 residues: CASSSRGGEYDSAEAFF. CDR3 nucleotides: TGCGCCAGCAGCTCTCGTGGGGGGGAATATGACAGCGCTGAAGCTTTCTTT.